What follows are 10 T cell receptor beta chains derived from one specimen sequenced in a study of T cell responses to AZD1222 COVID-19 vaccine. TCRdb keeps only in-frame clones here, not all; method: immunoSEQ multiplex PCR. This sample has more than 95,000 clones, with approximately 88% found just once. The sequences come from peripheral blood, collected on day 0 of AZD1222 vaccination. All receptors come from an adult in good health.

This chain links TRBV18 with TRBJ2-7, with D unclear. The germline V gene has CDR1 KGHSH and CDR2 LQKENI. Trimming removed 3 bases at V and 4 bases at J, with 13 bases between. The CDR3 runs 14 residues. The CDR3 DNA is TGTGCCAGCTCACCCCCAAGTAGGCCTTACGAGCAGTACTTC. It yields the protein CASSPPSRPYEQYF.

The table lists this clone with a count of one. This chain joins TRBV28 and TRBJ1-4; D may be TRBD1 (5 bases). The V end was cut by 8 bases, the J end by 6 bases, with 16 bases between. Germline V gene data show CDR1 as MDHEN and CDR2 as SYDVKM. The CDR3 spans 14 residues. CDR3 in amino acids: CASYPGQAYEKLFF. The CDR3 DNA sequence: TGTGCCAGCTACCCAGGGCAGGCCTATGAAAAACTGTTTTTT.

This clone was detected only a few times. CDR3 protein: CASTDTAYEQYF. In DNA form, the CDR3 reads TGTGCCAGCACTGACACGGCCTACGAGCAGTACTTC. The V gene is TRBV28, the J gene TRBJ2-7; D gene ambiguous. The CDR3 consists of 12 residues. V was cut by 7 bases and J by 2 bases, with 9 bases left in between. Germline values: CDR1 MDHEN, CDR2 SYDVKM.

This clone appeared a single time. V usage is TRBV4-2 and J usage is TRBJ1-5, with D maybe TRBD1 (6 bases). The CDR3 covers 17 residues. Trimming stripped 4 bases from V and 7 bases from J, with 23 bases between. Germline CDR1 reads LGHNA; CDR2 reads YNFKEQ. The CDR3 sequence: CASSPGAGPPSLQPQHF. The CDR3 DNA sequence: TGTGCCAGCAGCCCGGGGGCGGGTCCACCATCCCTCCAGCCCCAGCATTTT.

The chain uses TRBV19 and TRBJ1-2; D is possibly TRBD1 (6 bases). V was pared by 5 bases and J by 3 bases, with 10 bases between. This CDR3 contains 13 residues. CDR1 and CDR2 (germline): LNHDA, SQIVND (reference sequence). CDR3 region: CASSPGADYGYTF. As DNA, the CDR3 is TGTGCCAGTAGTCCAGGGGCGGACTATGGCTACACCTTC.

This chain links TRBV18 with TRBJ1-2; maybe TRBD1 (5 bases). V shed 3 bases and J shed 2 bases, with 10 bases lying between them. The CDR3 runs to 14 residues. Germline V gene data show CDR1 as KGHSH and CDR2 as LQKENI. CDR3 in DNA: TGTGCCAGCTCACCTGCCAGGGACAACTATGGCTACACCTTC. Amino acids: CASSPARDNYGYTF.

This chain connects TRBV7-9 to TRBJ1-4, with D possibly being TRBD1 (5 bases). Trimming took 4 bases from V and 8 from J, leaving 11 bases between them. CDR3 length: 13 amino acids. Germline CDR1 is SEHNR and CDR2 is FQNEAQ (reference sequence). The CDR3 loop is CASSSGFREKLFF. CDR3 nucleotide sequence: TGTGCCAGCAGCTCAGGGTTTAGGGAAAAACTGTTTTTT.

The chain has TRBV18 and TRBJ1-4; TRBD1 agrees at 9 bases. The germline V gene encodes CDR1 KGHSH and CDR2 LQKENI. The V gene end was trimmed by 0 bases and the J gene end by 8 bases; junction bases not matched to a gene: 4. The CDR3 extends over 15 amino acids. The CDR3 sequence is CASSPPGTGPEKLFF. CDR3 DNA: TGTGCCAGCTCACCACCCGGGACAGGGCCAGAAAAACTGTTTTTT.

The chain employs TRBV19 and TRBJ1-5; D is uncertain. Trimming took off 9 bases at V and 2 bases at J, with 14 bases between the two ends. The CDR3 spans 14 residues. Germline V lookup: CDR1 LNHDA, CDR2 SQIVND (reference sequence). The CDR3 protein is CASAGTGGNQPQHF. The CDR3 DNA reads TGTGCCAGCGCGGGCACGGGAGGCAATCAGCCCCAGCATTTT.

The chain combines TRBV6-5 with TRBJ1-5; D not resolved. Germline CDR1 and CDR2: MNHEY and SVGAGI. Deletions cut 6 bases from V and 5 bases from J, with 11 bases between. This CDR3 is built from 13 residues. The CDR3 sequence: CASRVHTDQPQHF. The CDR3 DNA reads TGTGCCAGCAGGGTGCACACTGATCAGCCCCAGCATTTT.